The next 17 T cell receptor beta chains were all read from a single sample in a study of T cell repertoires in cytomegalovirus infection. MiXCR, applied by TCRdb to the reads, yields one record per CDR3 protein. The profile shows roughly 180,000 distinct CDR3 sequences, about a fifth of them singletons. Antigens of these TCRs are unknown. The sample in question was CD8+ T cells from cultured PBMCs, obtained from culture after CMV antigen stimulation. All receptors come from a human donor in good health (CMV status not recorded). Some clones in this sample may be carry-over from other donors' samples.

V and J are TRBV12-3 or TRBV12-4 and TRBJ2-3; 9 positions agree with TRBD2. This CDR3 contains 17 residues. With V trimmed by 3 bases and J by 0 bases, 7 bases remained unmatched. CDR3 nucleotide sequence: TGTGCCAGCAGTTTGTACGAGCGGGGGGCTAGCACAGATACGCAGTATTTT. It translates to CASSLYERGASTDTQYF.

This chain uses TRBV7-2 with TRBJ1-2; 8 nucleotides agree with TRBD1. J lost 6 bases, V lost 5 bases, and 11 bases had no gene match. In germline, CDR1 is SGHTA, CDR2 FQGNSA. This CDR3 region has 15 residues. CDR3 protein: CASSPWGGQDDGYTF. The CDR3 DNA is TGTGCCAGCAGCCCGTGGGGGGGACAGGATGATGGCTACACCTTC. Together with reference TRBV7-2 and TRBJ1-2, the CDR3 gives the full variable domain: GAGVSQSPSNKVTEKGKDVELRCDPISGHTALYWYRQSLGQGLEFLIYFQGNSAPDKSGLPSDRFSAERTGGSVSTLTIQRTQQEDSAVYLCASSPWGGQDDGYTFGSGTRLTVV.

This clonotype was seen many times. The chain is built from TRBV19 and TRBJ2-1; possibly TRBD1 for D (5 bases). The CDR3 loop spans 14 amino acids. The V gene lost 0 bases and the J gene lost 4 bases, with 7 bases spanning the gap. Germline assignment: CDR1 LNHDA and CDR2 SQIVND (reference sequence). CDR3 DNA sequence: TGTGCCAGTAGTATAGAAAACAGGTACAATGAGCAGTTCTTC. Protein product: CASSIENRYNEQFF.

This clonotype came up a few times. This may be a read error, as it is one base from a much larger clone. CDR3 sequence reads: CVSGARGEGTDTQYF. The CDR3 bases are TGTGTCAGCGGTGCAAGGGGCGAGGGGACAGATACGCAGTATTTT. The chain uses TRBV6-1 and TRBJ2-3, with D tentatively TRBD1 or TRBD2 (5 bases each). CDR1 is MNHNS and CDR2 is SASEGT in the germline V gene. The CDR3 is made up of 15 amino acids.

The chain carries TRBV10-3 and TRBJ1-1; a possible D gene is TRBD1 (5 bases). Germline V gene sequence: CDR1 ENHRY, CDR2 SYGVKD. The CDR3 is 12 amino acids. Trimming removed 11 bases at V and 7 bases at J, with 17 bases between. CDR3 coding DNA: TGTGCCCGGAGCAGGGAGGAATATGAAGCTTTCTTT. Protein product: CARSREEYEAFF.

The chain couples TRBV6-5 to TRBJ2-7, with D unresolved. The CDR3 length is 13 residues. The ends were cut back, 5 bases at V and 3 bases at J, with 11 bases in the middle. Germline V gene sequence: CDR1 MNHEY, CDR2 SVGAGI. In DNA form, the CDR3 reads TGTGCCAGCAGTGCCGGACCTTACTACGAGCAGTACTTC. Its translation: CASSAGPYYEQYF.

V and J are TRBV6-1 and TRBJ2-1; 9 nucleotides line up with TRBD1. The V gene end was trimmed by 4 bases and the J gene end by 6 bases; junction bases not matched to a gene: 10. CDR3 length equals 16 residues. Germline V gene sequence: CDR1 MNHNS, CDR2 SASEGT. DNA for the CDR3: TGTGCCAGCAGTGCTACCGGGACAGGGATTCTCAATGAGCAGTTCTTC. Encoded protein: CASSATGTGILNEQFF.

The chain recombines TRBV28 with TRBJ2-7; the D gene is possibly TRBD2 (5 bases). With 3 bases removed from V and 5 bases from J, the gap between germline ends came to 5 bases. This CDR3 region has 11 residues. Germline CDR1 and CDR2: MDHEN and SYDVKM. The CDR3 protein is CASSFGNEQYF. CDR3 bases: TGTGCCAGCAGTTTCGGGAACGAGCAGTACTTC.

V is TRBV6-2 or TRBV6-3 and J is TRBJ1-5; no definite D call. Germline CDR1 reads MNHEY; CDR2 reads SVGEGT. CDR3 length: 13 amino acids. The ends were cut back, 6 bases at V and 5 bases at J, with 11 bases in the middle. The CDR3 sequence is CASRKDLYQPQHF. The CDR3 bases are TGTGCCAGCAGGAAGGACCTTTATCAGCCCCAGCATTTT.

V is TRBV2 and J is TRBJ1-5; the match to TRBD1 covers 8 bases. The germline V gene has CDR1 SNHLY and CDR2 FYNNEI. V lost 5 bases to trimming and J lost 0 bases; unmatched junction nucleotides: 15. The CDR3 is 19 amino acids. DNA for the CDR3: TGTGCCAGCAGTCCTTTGACAGGGGACAAGTCCTATAGCAATCAGCCCCAGCATTTT. Its translation is CASSPLTGDKSYSNQPQHF.

This chain joins TRBV7-2 and TRBJ1-5; D might be TRBD1 (5 bases). Germline V gives CDR1 SGHTA, CDR2 FQGNSA. Between the trimmed V and J ends, which lost 2 bases and 3 bases, there was a span of 11 bases. CDR3 length: 15 amino acids. The CDR3 bases are TGTGCCAGCAGCTTATGGCAGGGTGTCAATCAGCCCCAGCATTTT. Encoded protein: CASSLWQGVNQPQHF.

This clonotype has just a few counts. This chain links TRBV29-1 with TRBJ2-2, with 15 nucleotides matching TRBD2. CDR1 and CDR2 from the germline V gene are SQVTM and ANQGSEA. V dropped 0 bases and J dropped 2; count of bases not matched to a gene: 7. This CDR3 region has 19 residues. As DNA, the CDR3 is TGCAGCGTTGAAGATTTAGGACTAGCGGGGGGGATAAACACCGGGGAGCTGTTTTTT. Its translation: CSVEDLGLAGGINTGELFF.

V usage is TRBV4-3 and J usage is TRBJ1-4, with TRBD1 as a possible D gene (5 bases). This CDR3 has 16 residues. Germline CDR1 is LGHNA and CDR2 is YSLEER. V was pared by 0 bases and J by 4 bases, with 12 bases between. As DNA, the CDR3 is TGCGCCAGCAGCCAAGATAGTAGGGGCGGTAATGAAAAACTGTTTTTT. Residues: CASSQDSRGGNEKLFF.

This rearrangement joins TRBV27 to TRBJ1-2, with D maybe TRBD1 (6 bases). In germline, CDR1 is MNHEY, CDR2 SMNVEV (reference sequence). V lost 11 bases and J 7 bases, leaving 20 bases between the germline ends. This CDR3 spans 13 amino acids. The CDR3 bases are TGTGCCGCATGGGGGGGGCTTCGTGTTGGCTACACCTTC. Encoded protein: CAAWGGLRVGYTF.

V and J are TRBV7-2 and TRBJ2-5, with TRBD1 as a possible D gene (6 bases). The CDR3 is 15 amino acids. From germline, CDR1 is SGHTA and CDR2 FQGNSA. V lost 1 base, J lost 5 bases, and 14 bases lay in between. The CDR3 DNA sequence: TGTGCCAGCAGCTTAGGGGGGCTGGGGACCGAGACCCAGTACTTC. Protein sequence: CASSLGGLGTETQYF. Filled out from reference TRBV7-2 and TRBJ2-5, the complete variable domain reads GAGVSQSPSNKVTEKGKDVELRCDPISGHTALYWYRQSLGQGLEFLIYFQGNSAPDKSGLPSDRFSAERTGGSVSTLTIQRTQQEDSAVYLCASSLGGLGTETQYFGPGTRLLVL.

J is TRBJ2-7 and V is TRBV10-3; possibly TRBD1 for D (5 bases). V dropped 3 bases and J dropped 3 bases, with 9 bases sitting between them. Germline lookup yields CDR1 ENHRY and CDR2 SYGVKD. The CDR3 totals 13 residues. The CDR3: CAISEDSRYEQYF. CDR3 coding DNA: TGTGCCATCAGTGAAGACAGCCGCTACGAGCAGTACTTC.

This chain uses TRBV12-3 or TRBV12-4 with TRBJ1-2, with D possibly matching TRBD1 (5 bases). Between the trimmed V and J ends, which lost 4 bases and 4 bases, there was a span of 13 bases. This CDR3 has 14 residues. The CDR3 protein is CASSSGTEAYGYTF. In DNA form, the CDR3 reads TGTGCCAGCAGTTCAGGGACGGAAGCCTATGGCTACACCTTC.